These 14 T cell receptor beta chains were all obtained from the same sample, sequenced in a study of tissue T cells after allogeneic stem cell transplantation (dated 2022 in TCRdb). This specimen's time point label, interpreted: human tissue collected at research (rapid) autopsy. Library prep was done by the immunoSEQ multiplex PCR assay. Not all clones reach the TCRdb copy of this immuneACCESS table, which keeps in-frame sequences only. Checked studies attribute under half of the gap to unresolved V genes and leave the rest unexplained. Across this sample there are about 9,400 clones, with over 60% seen only once. The leading ten clones occupy approximately 24% of the sample. Sequences were derived from tissue from the stomach, sampled at autopsy. Source of these receptors: a male donor older than 55 with lung cancer.

The chain links TRBV7-2 to TRBJ2-3, with TRBD2 matching over 10 bases. This CDR3 is 16 amino acids long. The trim removed 8 bases at V and 3 bases at J, leaving 11 bases unmatched. Germline V gene lookup returns CDR1 SGHTA and CDR2 FQGNSA. This CDR3 is CASLESGRVGTDTQYF. The CDR3 DNA is TGTGCCAGCCTCGAGAGCGGGAGGGTGGGAACAGATACGCAGTATTTT.

The DNA of the CDR3 is TGTGCCAGCAGCCGGGGCGGTACTACGTTGGAGCAGTACTTC. Its protein is CASSRGGTTLEQYF. This chain links TRBV14 with TRBJ2-7; possible D gene TRBD1, 5 bases. Germline CDR1 and CDR2: SGHDN and FVKESK. V lost 4 bases, J lost 7 bases, and 17 bases lay in between. The CDR3 covers 14 residues.

CDR3 in amino acids: CASSGLAGVNEQFF. DNA for the CDR3: TGTGCCAGCAGCGGACTAGCGGGGGTGAATGAGCAGTTCTTC. The chain employs TRBV6-6 and TRBJ2-1; 13 positions agree with TRBD2. Germline V lookup: CDR1 MNHNY, CDR2 SVGAGI (reference sequence). V was pared by 6 bases and J by 7 bases, with 3 bases of the junction left unmatched. This CDR3 comprises 14 residues.

The rearrangement joins TRBV27 to TRBJ2-1; 12 bases line up with TRBD1. The CDR3 length is 15 residues. V dropped 6 bases and J dropped 4; count of bases not matched to a gene: 4. Germline V lookup: CDR1 MNHEY, CDR2 SMNVEV (reference sequence). The CDR3 region is CASRPGQGAYNEQFF. CDR3 DNA: TGTGCCAGCAGACCGGGACAGGGGGCTTACAATGAGCAGTTCTTC.

The J gene is TRBJ2-1, the V gene TRBV6-2 or TRBV6-3, with TRBD2 matching 9 bases. CDR3 length: 14 amino acids. Germline V gene lookup returns CDR1 MNHEY and CDR2 SVGEGT. Trimming cost V 6 bases and J 6 bases; bases outside gene matches: 6. In DNA, the CDR3 is TGTGCCAGCAGCCGACTAGCGGAAAGCAATGAGCAGTTCTTC. Translated, it gives CASSRLAESNEQFF.

The chain links TRBV19 to TRBJ1-5, with 7 positions matching TRBD1. The junction had 6 bases not matched to a gene; V was cut back by 4 bases and J by 0 bases. In germline, CDR1 is LNHDA, CDR2 SQIVND (reference sequence). This CDR3 has 16 residues. This CDR3 reads CASSKDRFFSNQPQHF. The DNA for the CDR3 is TGTGCCAGTAGTAAGGACAGGTTCTTTAGCAATCAGCCCCAGCATTTT.

This chain links TRBV7-6 with TRBJ2-7; TRBD1 aligns across 7 bases. Germline CDR1 is SGHVS and CDR2 is FNYEAQ. There are 15 residues in the CDR3. The V gene end was trimmed by 1 base and the J gene end by 5 bases; junction bases not matched to a gene: 8. CDR3 in DNA: TGTGCCAGCAGCTTAGAGTCGGCAGGGGGACACGAGCAGTACTTC. It translates to CASSLESAGGHEQYF.

The chain recombines TRBV30 with TRBJ1-2; D is perhaps TRBD1 (5 bases). Germline V gene data show CDR1 as GTSNPN and CDR2 as SVGIG (reference sequence). The ends were cut back, 0 bases at V and 8 bases at J, with 13 bases in the middle. The CDR3 is 13 residues long. CDR3 amino acids: CAWSVLSGDGYTF. Here the CDR3 DNA reads TGTGCCTGGAGTGTACTTTCCGGGGACGGCTACACCTTC.

The gene calls are TRBV3-1 (or the pseudogene TRBV3-2) and TRBJ1-6; a weak D match, TRBD1 (6 bases). This CDR3 is 15 amino acids long. Germline CDR1 is LGHDT and CDR2 is YNNKEL (reference sequence). Deletions cut 4 bases from V and 7 bases from J, with 14 bases between. The CDR3 here is CASSRGRQENSPLHF. CDR3 in DNA: TGTGCCAGCAGCCGAGGTAGACAGGAAAATTCACCCCTCCACTTT.

CDR3 region: CASSQRGGQPQHF. CDR3 coding DNA: TGTGCCAGCAGCCAGAGGGGGGGGCAGCCCCAGCATTTT. V usage is TRBV7-2 and J usage is TRBJ1-5; maybe TRBD1 (6 bases). Trimming pared 5 bases from V and 7 bases from J, leaving 12 bases between. The CDR3 has 13 amino acids. Looked up from germline, CDR1 is SGHTA and CDR2 is FQGNSA.

Here the CDR3 reads CASSLAGYETQYF. The DNA for the CDR3 is TGCGCCAGCAGCTTGGCAGGGTATGAGACCCAGTACTTC. The chain combines TRBV5-1 with TRBJ2-5, with TRBD1 as a possible D gene (5 bases). This CDR3 has 13 residues. V was trimmed by 0 bases and J by 5 bases, leaving 8 bases between them. The germline V gene has CDR1 SGHRS and CDR2 YFSETQ.

This rearrangement joins TRBV4-3 to TRBJ1-4; TRBD1 matches 7 bases. Germline V gene sequence: CDR1 LGHNA, CDR2 YSLEER. V shed 1 base, J shed 3 bases, and the junction held 2 bases outside the gene matches. CDR3 length: 15 residues. DNA of the CDR3: TGCGCCAGCAGCCAAGTAACAGGGGCTAATGAAAAACTGTTTTTT. This gives the protein CASSQVTGANEKLFF.

The chain couples TRBV29-1 to TRBJ2-2, with 9 bases aligning to TRBD1. In germline, CDR1 is SQVTM, CDR2 ANQGSEA. The ends lost 6 bases at V and 0 bases at J; junction bases unmatched: 2. CDR3 size: 14 residues. The CDR3 nucleotides read TGCAGCGTCGGGGACAGGGCGAACACCGGGGAGCTGTTTTTT. Amino acids: CSVGDRANTGELFF.

This sequence joins TRBV29-1 and TRBJ1-2; a weak D match, TRBD1 (5 bases). Trimming removed 6 bases at V and 6 bases at J, with 14 bases between. This CDR3 comprises 12 residues. From germline, CDR1 is SQVTM and CDR2 ANQGSEA. The CDR3 reads CSVTGTPDGYTF. Written as DNA, the CDR3 is TGCAGCGTGACCGGGACCCCTGATGGCTACACCTTC.